This passage covers 20 T cell receptor beta chains from one sample sequenced in a study of T-cell memory formation after mild COVID-19. TCRdb reanalysed the 5' RACE reads using MiXCR and keeps one entry per CDR3 protein. Of about 360,000 distinct CDR3 sequences listed, about an eighth are singletons. Sequencing was done on a sample of PBMCs or a T cell subset sorted from them (not recorded which). The source of these receptors is a man aged 18 to 30 who had mild COVID-19 (a few samples of this study predate the infection). Cell type and time point are not known.

This rearrangement joins TRBV11-2 to TRBJ1-4; no definite D call. The CDR3 has 13 amino acids. Germline CDR1 is SGHAT and CDR2 is FQNNGV. V was shortened by 3 bases and J by 8 bases, with 10 bases between the two germline ends. CDR3 sequence (DNA): TGTGCCAGCAGCTTTAGCGGGTCCGAAAAACTGTTTTTT. Its translation is CASSFSGSEKLFF.

The gene calls are TRBV7-3 and TRBJ1-2; 7 nucleotides agree with TRBD1. CDR3 length: 15 amino acids. Germline-derived CDR1 and CDR2 are SGHTA and FQGTGA. V dropped 5 bases and J dropped 9; count of bases not matched to a gene: 15. The CDR3 region is CASSPGGGQGVRYTF. The DNA for the CDR3 is TGTGCCAGCAGCCCAGGGGGGGGGCAGGGAGTTCGCTACACCTTC.

This clonotype was seen a handful of times. The rearrangement links TRBV4-1 to TRBJ2-1; 9 positions match TRBD1. Per germline, CDR1 MGHRA and CDR2 YSYEKL. The V gene end was trimmed by 2 bases and the J gene end by 7 bases; junction bases not matched to a gene: 6. There are 15 residues in the CDR3. The CDR3 is CASSQMTGGGNEQFF. The CDR3 bases are TGCGCCAGCAGCCAAATGACAGGGGGGGGGAATGAGCAGTTCTTC.

This chain links TRBV20-1 with TRBJ2-1, with D possibly being TRBD2 (6 bases). CDR3 length equals 11 residues. The ends were cut back, 6 bases at V and 7 bases at J, with 10 bases in the middle. Per germline, CDR1 DFQATT and CDR2 SNEGSKA (reference sequence). The CDR3 DNA reads TGCAGTGCCGAACGGGAGAATGAGCAGTTCTTC. Its translation: CSAERENEQFF.

This clonotype was counted many times. This rearrangement joins TRBV9 to TRBJ2-5; a possible D gene is TRBD2 (6 bases). Germline V lookup: CDR1 SGDLS, CDR2 YYNGEE. V was clipped by 0 bases and J by 0 bases, with 12 bases between them. This CDR3 is built from 16 residues. CDR3 amino acids: CASSVGGVGHQETQYF. The CDR3 nucleotides read TGTGCCAGCAGCGTAGGCGGGGTGGGTCACCAAGAGACCCAGTACTTC. Based on the CDR3 plus reference TRBV9 and TRBJ2-5, the full variable domain is DSGVTQTPKHLITATGQRVTLRCSPRSGDLSVYWYQQSLDQGLQFLIQYYNGEERAKGNILERFSAQQFPDLHSELNLSSLELGDSALYFCASSVGGVGHQETQYFGPGTRLLVL.

The sample holds a few counts of this clonotype. The rearrangement joins TRBV4-2 to TRBJ2-7; D is perhaps TRBD1 (6 bases). CDR1 is LGHNA, CDR2 YNFKEQ, per germline. Trimming removed 1 base from V and 1 base from J, with 8 bases in between. CDR3 length: 14 amino acids. CDR3 region: CASSQGQDSYEQYF. CDR3 DNA: TGTGCCAGCAGCCAAGGACAGGATTCCTACGAGCAGTACTTC.

The chain couples TRBV6-6 to TRBJ2-1, with 7 bases matching TRBD2. From germline, CDR1 is MNHNY and CDR2 SVGAGI (reference sequence). CDR3 length: 12 residues. V lost 5 bases, J lost 10 bases, and 5 bases stayed unmatched. The CDR3 loop reads CASSNPRGEQFF. Here the CDR3 DNA reads TGTGCCAGCAGTAACCCGCGGGGGGAGCAGTTCTTC.

A few counts support this clonotype. This sequence joins TRBV2 and TRBJ1-3; D might be TRBD1 (6 bases). This CDR3 spans 16 amino acids. Germline CDR1 reads SNHLY; CDR2 reads FYNNEI. V was cut by 7 bases and J by 2 bases, with 18 bases left in between. The CDR3 nucleotides are TGTGCCAGCACCCCTGGGGGGGCAATGGCTGGAAACACCATATATTTT. It is translated as CASTPGGAMAGNTIYF. The full variable domain, with the rest looked up from reference TRBV2 and TRBJ1-3, is EPEVTQTPSHQVTQMGQEVILRCVPISNHLYFYWYRQILGQKVEFLVSFYNNEISEKSEIFDDQFSVERPDGSNFTLKIRSTKLEDSAMYFCASTPGGAMAGNTIYFGEGSWLTVV.

This clonotype has only a few counts. The genes are TRBV10-3 and TRBJ2-2; D is ambiguous. This CDR3 region has 14 residues. From germline, CDR1 is ENHRY and CDR2 SYGVKD. Trimming shortened V by 6 bases and J by 0 bases, and 8 bases separated the two germline ends. The CDR3 region is CAIRGPTNTGELFF. CDR3 nucleotide sequence: TGTGCCATCAGGGGCCCCACGAACACCGGGGAGCTGTTTTTT.

In its sample, this clonotype was seen a few times. CDR3 in DNA: TGTGCCAGCAGTGAATTGAGTCCAGGGGCCGGGGAGCTGTTTTTT. Protein product: CASSELSPGAGELFF. The V call is TRBV25-1, the J call TRBJ2-2; the D gene is possibly TRBD1 (6 bases). The ends were cut back, 1 base at V and 6 bases at J, with 12 bases in the middle. CDR1 is MGHDK, CDR2 SYGVNS, per germline. This CDR3 spans 15 amino acids.

This clonotype was detected only a few times. This chain joins TRBV7-9 and TRBJ2-5; TRBD2 agrees at 9 bases. This CDR3 comprises 17 residues. Germline assignment: CDR1 SEHNR and CDR2 FQNEAQ (reference sequence). J lost 5 bases, V lost 2 bases, and 12 bases had no gene match. CDR3 loop: CASSLFAAGGPQETQYF. In DNA, the CDR3 is TGTGCCAGCAGCTTATTCGCGGCGGGGGGGCCTCAGGAGACCCAGTACTTC.

The chain combines TRBV4-3 with TRBJ2-1; 10 bases are shared with TRBD2. After removal of 4 bases from V and 6 bases from J, the junction contained 15 bases not matched to a gene. Germline assignment: CDR1 LGHNA and CDR2 YSLEER. The CDR3 runs to 18 residues. The CDR3 sequence is CASSLYPPTSGTFNEQFF. The CDR3 DNA follows: TGCGCCAGCAGCCTTTACCCCCCAACTAGCGGGACATTCAATGAGCAGTTCTTC.

This clonotype has a handful of counts. This chain connects TRBV25-1 to TRBJ1-6; D unclear. Deletions cut 3 bases from V and 9 bases from J, with 12 bases between. Germline assignment: CDR1 MGHDK and CDR2 SYGVNS. The length of the CDR3 is 14 residues. CDR3 region: CASSEVFGSSPLHF. CDR3 bases: TGTGCCAGCAGTGAGGTATTCGGATCTTCACCCCTCCACTTT.

This clonotype has a count of ten or more. The rearrangement joins TRBV10-3 to TRBJ2-3, with TRBD1 matching 7 bases. This CDR3 spans 20 amino acids. Germline V gene lookup returns CDR1 ENHRY and CDR2 SYGVKD. The V and J ends lost 0 bases and 2 bases, in that order; junction bases with no gene match: 17. CDR3 in amino acids: CAISESPSRRRQGLTDTQYF. The CDR3 DNA reads TGTGCCATCAGTGAGTCGCCCTCTCGGCGGCGACAGGGCCTCACAGATACGCAGTATTTT.

This clonotype was detected a few times. J is TRBJ2-2 and V is TRBV6-2 or TRBV6-3; 10 nucleotides agree with TRBD2. Germline CDR1 and CDR2: MNHEY and SVGEGT. The junction had 4 bases not matched to a gene; V was cut back by 10 bases and J by 2 bases. This CDR3 comprises 14 residues. CDR3 sequence: CATSGGLNTGELFF. The DNA for the CDR3 is TGTGCCACTAGCGGGGGCCTTAACACCGGGGAGCTGTTTTTT.

V and J are TRBV6-2 or TRBV6-3 and TRBJ1-6; D remains unclear. V was clipped by 6 bases and J by 6 bases, with 15 bases between them. The germline V gene has CDR1 MNHEY and CDR2 SVGEGT. There are 15 residues in the CDR3. CDR3 region: CASSHPGHGNSPLHF. The CDR3, as DNA: TGTGCCAGCAGCCACCCGGGTCATGGTAATTCACCCCTCCACTTT.

This clonotype was picked up a small number of times. The chain couples TRBV11-2 to TRBJ1-5, with D possibly being TRBD1 (5 bases). CDR3 length equals 14 residues. CDR1 is SGHAT and CDR2 is FQNNGV in the germline V gene. The V and J ends lost 1 base and 7 bases respectively, with 11 bases between them. As DNA, the CDR3 is TGTGCCAGCAGCTTAGTGGGGGACGGGCAGCCCCAGCATTTT. This translates into CASSLVGDGQPQHF.

The genes are TRBV6-6 and TRBJ1-2; D gene ambiguous. Trimming took 7 bases from V and 7 from J, leaving 19 bases between them. The CDR3 length is 14 residues. Germline CDR1 MNHNY, CDR2 SVGAGI (reference sequence). The CDR3 here is CASTTTGSTAGYTF. The CDR3 DNA reads as TGTGCCAGCACCACTACGGGGTCAACAGCTGGCTACACCTTC.

The gene calls are TRBV9 and TRBJ2-2, with D possibly matching TRBD2 (6 bases). Germline V CDR1 and CDR2: SGDLS, YYNGEE. Trimming cost V 4 bases and J 4 bases, with 17 bases left between them. This CDR3 has 16 residues. CDR3: CASSPQGRGGTGELFF. CDR3 DNA sequence: TGTGCCAGCAGCCCTCAGGGACGGGGAGGCACCGGGGAGCTGTTTTTT.

In its sample, this clonotype was seen a few times. The rearrangement joins TRBV5-4 to TRBJ2-7, with TRBD1 matching 7 bases. From germline, CDR1 is SGHNT and CDR2 YYREEE (reference sequence). The CDR3 sequence is 14 residues long. With V trimmed by 5 bases and J by 5 bases, 10 bases remained unmatched. The CDR3 coding sequence is TGTGCCAGCAGTATAGACAGGGCTGTCGACGAGCAGTACTTC. Translating it yields CASSIDRAVDEQYF.